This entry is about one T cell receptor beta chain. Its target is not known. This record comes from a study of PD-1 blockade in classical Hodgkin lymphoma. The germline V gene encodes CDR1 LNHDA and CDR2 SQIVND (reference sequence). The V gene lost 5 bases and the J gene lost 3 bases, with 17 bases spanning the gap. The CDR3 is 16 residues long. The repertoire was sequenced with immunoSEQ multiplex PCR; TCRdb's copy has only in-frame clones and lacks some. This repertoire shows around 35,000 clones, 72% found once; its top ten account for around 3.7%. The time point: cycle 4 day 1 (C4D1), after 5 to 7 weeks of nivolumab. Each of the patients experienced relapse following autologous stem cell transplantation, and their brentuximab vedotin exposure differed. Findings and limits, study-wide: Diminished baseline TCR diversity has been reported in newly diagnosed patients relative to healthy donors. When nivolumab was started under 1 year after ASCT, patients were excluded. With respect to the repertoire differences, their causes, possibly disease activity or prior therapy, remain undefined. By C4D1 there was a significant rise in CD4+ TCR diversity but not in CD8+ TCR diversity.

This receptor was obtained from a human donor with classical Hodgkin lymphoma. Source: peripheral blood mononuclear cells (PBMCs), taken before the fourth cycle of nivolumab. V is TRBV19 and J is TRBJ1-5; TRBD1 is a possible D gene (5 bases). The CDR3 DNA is TGTGCCAGTAGTCAGGGACCCTCACGCCCCAATCAGCCCCAGCATTTT. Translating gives CASSQGPSRPNQPQHF.